This T cell receptor (beta chain) was found in a study of T-cell reconstitution after alpha-beta-depleted transplantation in children. This clonotype was seen many times. What it recognizes is unknown. Researchers prepared the TCRbeta library using unique molecular identifiers, the study reports. Each CDR3 protein is one row after TCRdb ran MiXCR on the PCR reads. The data show about 110,000 distinct CDR3 sequences, with about 6% seen just once and approximately 23% held by the top ten. Study-wide results and caveats: The study reportedly traced alpha-beta T cells about two months after transplant to several hundred expanded graft clones. The main origin of T-cell counts and diversity one year after transplant was newly produced T cells. For some patients, TCRbeta diversity was high at day 60 because of recipient T cells and thymic progenitors that survived.

Germline V lookup: CDR1 DFQATT, CDR2 SNEGSKA (reference sequence). This CDR3 has 13 residues. V trimming: 2 bases; J trimming: 8 bases; junction bases outside the gene matches: 7. This receptor was obtained from a male patient aged 2 to 10 who had a stem cell transplant for acute lymphoblastic leukemia, so the T cells may come from the graft donor. This chain joins TRBV20-1 and TRBJ1-1; 8 positions agree with TRBD1. The input for sequencing was PBMCs, mostly from graft donor cells, taken 360 days after TCRalphabeta/CD19-depleted stem cell transplant. Here the CDR3 DNA reads TGCAGTGCTAGATCCCAGGGGGCTCCAGAAGCTTTCTTT. Its protein is CSARSQGAPEAFF.